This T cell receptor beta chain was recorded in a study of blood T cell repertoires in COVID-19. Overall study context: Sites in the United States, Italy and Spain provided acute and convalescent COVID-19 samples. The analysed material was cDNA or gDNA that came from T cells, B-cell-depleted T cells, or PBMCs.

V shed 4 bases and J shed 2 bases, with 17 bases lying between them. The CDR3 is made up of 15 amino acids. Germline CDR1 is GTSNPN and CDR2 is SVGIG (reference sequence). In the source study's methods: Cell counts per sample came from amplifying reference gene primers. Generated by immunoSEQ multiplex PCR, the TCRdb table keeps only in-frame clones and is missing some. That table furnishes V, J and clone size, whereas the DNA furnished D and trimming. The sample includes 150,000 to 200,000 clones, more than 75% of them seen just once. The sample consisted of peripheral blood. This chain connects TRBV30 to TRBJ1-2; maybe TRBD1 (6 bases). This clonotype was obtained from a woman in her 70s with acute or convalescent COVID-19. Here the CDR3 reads CAWIRGGNINYGYTF. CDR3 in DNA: TGTGCCTGGATCAGAGGGGGAAACATCAACTATGGCTACACCTTC.